This TCR beta chain comes out of a study of technical replicates of blood from a handful of donors. V was shortened by 8 bases and J by 8 bases, with 15 bases between the two germline ends. Germline V gene data show CDR1 as MGHDK and CDR2 as SYGVNS. This CDR3 contains 12 residues. The protocol was immunoSEQ multiplex PCR, while the TCRdb copy is restricted to in-frame clones and leaves out a portion. This table holds tens of thousands of clones, roughly 93% found once. The specimen was T cells isolated from PBMCs. The genes are TRBV25-1 and TRBJ1-2; a weak D match, TRBD1 (6 bases). The TCR originated in a human donor in good health. In nucleotides, the CDR3 is TGTGCCAGCGGAACAACAGGGTTAGGCTACACCTTC. Its translation is CASGTTGLGYTF.